The clone carrying this T cell receptor beta chain appeared a few times. Its matching antigen is unknown. V lost 1 base and J lost 0; bases outside the gene matches: 2. The CDR3 covers 16 residues. This record belongs to a study of CD8 T cells in ankylosing spondylitis. General study results and limits: A TCR beta motif of roughly eight highly homologous variants seemed to mark ankylosing spondylitis blood.

TCRdb re-called the 5' RACE reads through MiXCR, storing one row per CDR3 protein. This sample has 210,000 or so distinct CDR3 sequences, with less than 9.5% found just once. The TCR was taken from a female donor with ankylosing spondylitis or in good health (not recorded which). The sample was blood, either unsorted or a sorted T cell fraction (not recorded which). V usage is TRBV12-3 or TRBV12-4 and J usage is TRBJ2-7; TRBD2 matches 11 bases. Here the CDR3 reads CASSLVLAGGSYEQYF. The CDR3 DNA reads TGTGCCAGCAGTTTAGTCCTAGCGGGAGGCTCCTACGAGCAGTACTTC.